The 23 T cell receptor beta chains presented below share a single source sample, sequenced in a study of T cell repertoires in cytomegalovirus infection. TCRdb recomputed calls from the reads with MiXCR, one row per CDR3 protein. Of under 300,000 distinct CDR3 sequences listed, 9% to 15% are singletons. The sequenced material came from PBMCs. The receptor set was obtained from a human donor in good health (CMV status not recorded). Some clones in this sample may be carry-over from other donors' samples.

This clonotype was picked up a small number of times. The chain uses TRBV29-1 and TRBJ1-1, with 12 bases fitting TRBD1. The germline V gene encodes CDR1 SQVTM and CDR2 ANQGSEA. The trim removed 7 bases at V and 8 bases at J, leaving 11 bases unmatched. The CDR3 loop spans 14 amino acids. CDR3 DNA: TGCAGCGCGCCCCAGGGGGGACAGGGGGCGGAAGCTTTCTTT. Protein sequence: CSAPQGGQGAEAFF.

This clonotype was recorded at least ten times. This chain uses TRBV28 with TRBJ1-1; 8 bases line up with TRBD1. The CDR3 loop spans 14 amino acids. With 6 bases clipped from V and 7 bases from J, the junction kept 10 bases outside the gene matches. Germline CDR1 MDHEN, CDR2 SYDVKM. CDR3 DNA sequence: TGTGCCAGCAGGGCCGGGACAGGCTTTCTTGAAGCTTTCTTT. It codes for CASRAGTGFLEAFF.

Only a few counts were recorded for this clonotype. This rearrangement joins TRBV7-3 to TRBJ2-7; a possible D gene is TRBD2 (7 bases). The germline V gene encodes CDR1 SGHTA and CDR2 FQGTGA. The CDR3 sequence is 14 residues long. V lost 1 base to trimming and J lost 6 bases, with 13 bases between them. CDR3 in amino acids: CASSLNGRGREQYF. CDR3 nucleotide sequence: TGTGCCAGCAGCTTAAACGGGCGGGGGCGCGAGCAGTACTTC.

The chain couples TRBV20-1 to TRBJ1-2; 8 bases map to TRBD1. The CDR3 extends over 15 amino acids. The V gene end was trimmed by 0 bases and the J gene end by 4 bases; junction bases not matched to a gene: 7. CDR1 DFQATT and CDR2 SNEGSKA come from the germline V gene (reference sequence). The CDR3 sequence is CSARDRTGTTYGYTF. CDR3 DNA sequence: TGCAGTGCTAGAGATCGGACAGGGACGACCTATGGCTACACCTTC.

In this sample, this clonotype turned up many times. The V call is TRBV7-8, the J call TRBJ2-2; D may be TRBD1 (5 bases). The germline V gene encodes CDR1 SGHVS and CDR2 FQNEAQ. The V end lost 5 bases, the J end lost 5 bases, and 18 bases lay between the germline ends. The CDR3 sequence is 16 residues long. The CDR3 region has the DNA TGTGCCAGCAGCGTAGGGGTGGGGCTTGGGACCGGGGAGCTGTTTTTT. Protein product: CASSVGVGLGTGELFF.

Many counts were recorded for this clonotype. The chain has TRBV29-1 and TRBJ1-1, with 7 bases matching TRBD1. Trimming cost V 6 bases and J 0 bases; bases outside gene matches: 7. This CDR3 has 14 amino acids. Germline assignment: CDR1 SQVTM and CDR2 ANQGSEA. The CDR3: CSVDGQVLNTEAFF. The CDR3 region has the DNA TGCAGCGTGGACGGACAGGTCCTGAACACTGAAGCTTTCTTT.

The chain employs TRBV19 and TRBJ2-5, with D possibly being TRBD2 (6 bases). The V and J ends lost 1 base and 1 base respectively, with 7 bases between them. The CDR3 has 14 amino acids. Germline-derived CDR1 and CDR2 are LNHDA and SQIVND (reference sequence). As DNA, the CDR3 is TGTGCCAGTAGTATAGGGGGACTCCAAGAGACCCAGTACTTC. Protein: CASSIGGLQETQYF.

The chain uses TRBV3-1 and TRBJ2-7; no definite D call. The germline V gene encodes CDR1 LGHDT and CDR2 YNNKEL (reference sequence). This CDR3 spans 12 amino acids. V lost 4 bases to trimming and J lost 6 bases, with 10 bases between them. This CDR3 is CASSLDTSEQYF. The DNA for the CDR3 is TGTGCCAGCAGCCTTGACACTTCCGAGCAGTACTTC.

This clonotype was seen ten or more times. This chain connects TRBV7-9 to TRBJ2-1; 7 bases match TRBD1. The CDR3 is 14 residues long. CDR1 SEHNR and CDR2 FQNEAQ come from the germline V gene (reference sequence). The ends lost 5 bases at V and 5 bases at J; junction bases unmatched: 6. This CDR3 is CASSIQGKDNEQFF. The CDR3 DNA sequence: TGTGCCAGCAGCATACAGGGGAAAGACAATGAGCAGTTCTTC. The whole variable domain, filled in from reference TRBV7-9 and TRBJ2-1, reads DTGVSQNPRHKITKRGQNVTFRCDPISEHNRLYWYRQTLGQGPEFLTYFQNEAQLEKSRLLSDRFSAERPKGSFSTLEIQRTEQGDSAMYLCASSIQGKDNEQFFGPGTRLTVL.

This clonotype was counted between two and nine times. J is TRBJ2-3 and V is TRBV5-4, with TRBD2 matching over 11 bases. The CDR3 is 20 residues long. Germline-derived CDR1 and CDR2 are SGHNT and YYREEE (reference sequence). V shed 4 bases and J 4 bases; nucleotides not matched to a gene: 20. CDR3 amino acids: CASSRPPGLAAPGGSDTQYF. DNA for the CDR3: TGTGCCAGCAGCCGACCACCGGGACTAGCGGCCCCGGGAGGGTCAGATACGCAGTATTTT.

This clonotype was counted between two and nine times. The chain carries TRBV28 and TRBJ2-5; D is undetermined. V was clipped by 2 bases and J by 0 bases, with 16 bases between them. Germline V lookup: CDR1 MDHEN, CDR2 SYDVKM. The CDR3 totals 17 residues. CDR3 region: CASSLRSSAVDQETQYF. CDR3 DNA sequence: TGTGCCAGCAGTTTAAGATCGAGTGCCGTAGACCAAGAGACCCAGTACTTC.

This chain connects TRBV11-2 to TRBJ1-2; TRBD1 agrees at 8 bases. The germline V gene encodes CDR1 SGHAT and CDR2 FQNNGV. The CDR3 covers 16 residues. Trimming at V came to 5 bases and at J to 5 bases, leaving 13 bases not matched to a gene. The CDR3 nucleotides are TGTGCCAGCAGCGAACTCCAGGGGGCGGCCCTGTATGGCTACACCTTC. It is translated as CASSELQGAALYGYTF.

Many counts were recorded for this clonotype. V gene TRBV11-3 combines with J gene TRBJ1-4, with 10 bases identical to TRBD1. Germline V gives CDR1 SGHNT, CDR2 YENEEA. V dropped 5 bases and J dropped 8; count of bases not matched to a gene: 11. This CDR3 has 16 amino acids. The CDR3 is CASSGRDRGAEEKLFF. CDR3 DNA: TGTGCCAGCAGCGGCCGGGACAGGGGAGCGGAAGAAAAACTGTTTTTT.

This clonotype was seen only a few times. In DNA, the CDR3 is TGTGCCAGCAGCCGATCCGGGTTCATGGATGAGCAGTTCTTC. Its translation: CASSRSGFMDEQFF. The chain recombines TRBV14 with TRBJ2-1; no firm D call. The CDR3 is 14 residues long. Germline-derived CDR1 and CDR2 are SGHDN and FVKESK. Trimming removed 4 bases from V and 8 bases from J, with 15 bases in between.

The chain uses TRBV5-1 and TRBJ2-7, with TRBD1 as a possible D gene (5 bases). The V and J ends lost 0 bases and 6 bases respectively, with 16 bases between them. Per germline, CDR1 SGHRS and CDR2 YFSETQ. The CDR3 has 15 residues. The CDR3 protein is CASSLAGAGLGEQYF. In nucleotides, the CDR3 is TGCGCCAGCAGCTTGGCTGGGGCAGGGCTCGGCGAGCAGTACTTC.

The J gene is TRBJ1-1, the V gene TRBV14, with D possibly TRBD1 on 6 matching bases. Between the trimmed V and J ends, which lost 2 bases and 1 base, there was a span of 11 bases. This CDR3 contains 15 residues. Germline CDR1 is SGHDN and CDR2 is FVKESK. CDR3: CASSQITGRNTEAFF. The DNA for the CDR3 is TGTGCCAGCAGCCAAATAACAGGGAGGAACACTGAAGCTTTCTTT.

This clonotype was seen at least ten times. The rearrangement links TRBV28 to TRBJ1-2; D ambiguous. The V end lost 8 bases, the J end lost 5 bases, and 12 bases lay between the germline ends. From germline, CDR1 is MDHEN and CDR2 SYDVKM. There are 12 residues in the CDR3. Here the CDR3 DNA reads TGTGCCAGCCAGGAGTCCATATATGGCTACACCTTC. It codes for CASQESIYGYTF.

This clonotype was detected ten times or more. The chain couples TRBV12-3 or TRBV12-4 to TRBJ2-1; 12 bases agree with TRBD2. The V segment lost 6 bases and the J segment 6 bases; nucleotides outside the gene matches: 9. CDR3 size: 16 residues. The CDR3 loop is CASSHASGGEANEQFF. The CDR3 coding sequence is TGTGCCAGCAGCCACGCTAGCGGGGGGGAGGCCAATGAGCAGTTCTTC.

This clonotype has more than one count but fewer than ten. The chain employs TRBV19 and TRBJ2-1, with 7 bases lining up with TRBD1. CDR1 is LNHDA and CDR2 is SQIVND in the germline V gene (reference sequence). Trimming at V came to 7 bases and at J to 2 bases, leaving 11 bases not matched to a gene. The CDR3 length is 16 residues. The CDR3 nucleotides read TGTGCCAGTATTTTGAACCGGGACAGACCCTACAATGAGCAGTTCTTC. Encoded protein: CASILNRDRPYNEQFF.

About this clonotype: A clone one base away is much larger, so this may be a read error. V is TRBV7-9 and J is TRBJ1-1; D is possibly TRBD1 (5 bases). With 5 bases removed from V and 3 bases from J, the gap between germline ends came to 10 bases. Germline lookup yields CDR1 SEHNR and CDR2 FQNEAQ (reference sequence). The CDR3 is 13 amino acids. As DNA, the CDR3 is TGTGCCAGCAGCAAGACAGCGGACACTGAAGCTTTCTTT. It yields the protein CASSKTADTEAFF.

This clonotype was seen many times. The chain couples TRBV28 to TRBJ1-2; D is uncertain. The V gene lost 6 bases and the J gene lost 6 bases, with 11 bases spanning the gap. The CDR3 contains 12 residues. Germline CDR1 reads MDHEN; CDR2 reads SYDVKM. The CDR3 protein is CASSPDTDGYTF. The CDR3 DNA follows: TGTGCCAGCAGCCCCGATACGGATGGCTACACCTTC.

The chain employs TRBV20-1 and TRBJ2-7, with D unclear. Trimming removed 0 bases at V and 1 base at J, with 10 bases between. This CDR3 region has 14 residues. Germline values: CDR1 DFQATT, CDR2 SNEGSKA (reference sequence). The CDR3 DNA reads TGCAGTGCTAGAGATTGGGCTACTTCCTACGAGCAGTACTTC. This gives the protein CSARDWATSYEQYF.

This clonotype came up many times. The chain uses TRBV7-6 and TRBJ2-6; unclear D gene. V was cut by 1 base and J by 12 bases, with 10 bases left in between. CDR1 SGHVS and CDR2 FNYEAQ come from the germline V gene. CDR3 length: 13 residues. The CDR3 region has the DNA TGTGCCAGCAGCTTAGGGGATAAGGGCGTCCTGACTTTC. This encodes CASSLGDKGVLTF.